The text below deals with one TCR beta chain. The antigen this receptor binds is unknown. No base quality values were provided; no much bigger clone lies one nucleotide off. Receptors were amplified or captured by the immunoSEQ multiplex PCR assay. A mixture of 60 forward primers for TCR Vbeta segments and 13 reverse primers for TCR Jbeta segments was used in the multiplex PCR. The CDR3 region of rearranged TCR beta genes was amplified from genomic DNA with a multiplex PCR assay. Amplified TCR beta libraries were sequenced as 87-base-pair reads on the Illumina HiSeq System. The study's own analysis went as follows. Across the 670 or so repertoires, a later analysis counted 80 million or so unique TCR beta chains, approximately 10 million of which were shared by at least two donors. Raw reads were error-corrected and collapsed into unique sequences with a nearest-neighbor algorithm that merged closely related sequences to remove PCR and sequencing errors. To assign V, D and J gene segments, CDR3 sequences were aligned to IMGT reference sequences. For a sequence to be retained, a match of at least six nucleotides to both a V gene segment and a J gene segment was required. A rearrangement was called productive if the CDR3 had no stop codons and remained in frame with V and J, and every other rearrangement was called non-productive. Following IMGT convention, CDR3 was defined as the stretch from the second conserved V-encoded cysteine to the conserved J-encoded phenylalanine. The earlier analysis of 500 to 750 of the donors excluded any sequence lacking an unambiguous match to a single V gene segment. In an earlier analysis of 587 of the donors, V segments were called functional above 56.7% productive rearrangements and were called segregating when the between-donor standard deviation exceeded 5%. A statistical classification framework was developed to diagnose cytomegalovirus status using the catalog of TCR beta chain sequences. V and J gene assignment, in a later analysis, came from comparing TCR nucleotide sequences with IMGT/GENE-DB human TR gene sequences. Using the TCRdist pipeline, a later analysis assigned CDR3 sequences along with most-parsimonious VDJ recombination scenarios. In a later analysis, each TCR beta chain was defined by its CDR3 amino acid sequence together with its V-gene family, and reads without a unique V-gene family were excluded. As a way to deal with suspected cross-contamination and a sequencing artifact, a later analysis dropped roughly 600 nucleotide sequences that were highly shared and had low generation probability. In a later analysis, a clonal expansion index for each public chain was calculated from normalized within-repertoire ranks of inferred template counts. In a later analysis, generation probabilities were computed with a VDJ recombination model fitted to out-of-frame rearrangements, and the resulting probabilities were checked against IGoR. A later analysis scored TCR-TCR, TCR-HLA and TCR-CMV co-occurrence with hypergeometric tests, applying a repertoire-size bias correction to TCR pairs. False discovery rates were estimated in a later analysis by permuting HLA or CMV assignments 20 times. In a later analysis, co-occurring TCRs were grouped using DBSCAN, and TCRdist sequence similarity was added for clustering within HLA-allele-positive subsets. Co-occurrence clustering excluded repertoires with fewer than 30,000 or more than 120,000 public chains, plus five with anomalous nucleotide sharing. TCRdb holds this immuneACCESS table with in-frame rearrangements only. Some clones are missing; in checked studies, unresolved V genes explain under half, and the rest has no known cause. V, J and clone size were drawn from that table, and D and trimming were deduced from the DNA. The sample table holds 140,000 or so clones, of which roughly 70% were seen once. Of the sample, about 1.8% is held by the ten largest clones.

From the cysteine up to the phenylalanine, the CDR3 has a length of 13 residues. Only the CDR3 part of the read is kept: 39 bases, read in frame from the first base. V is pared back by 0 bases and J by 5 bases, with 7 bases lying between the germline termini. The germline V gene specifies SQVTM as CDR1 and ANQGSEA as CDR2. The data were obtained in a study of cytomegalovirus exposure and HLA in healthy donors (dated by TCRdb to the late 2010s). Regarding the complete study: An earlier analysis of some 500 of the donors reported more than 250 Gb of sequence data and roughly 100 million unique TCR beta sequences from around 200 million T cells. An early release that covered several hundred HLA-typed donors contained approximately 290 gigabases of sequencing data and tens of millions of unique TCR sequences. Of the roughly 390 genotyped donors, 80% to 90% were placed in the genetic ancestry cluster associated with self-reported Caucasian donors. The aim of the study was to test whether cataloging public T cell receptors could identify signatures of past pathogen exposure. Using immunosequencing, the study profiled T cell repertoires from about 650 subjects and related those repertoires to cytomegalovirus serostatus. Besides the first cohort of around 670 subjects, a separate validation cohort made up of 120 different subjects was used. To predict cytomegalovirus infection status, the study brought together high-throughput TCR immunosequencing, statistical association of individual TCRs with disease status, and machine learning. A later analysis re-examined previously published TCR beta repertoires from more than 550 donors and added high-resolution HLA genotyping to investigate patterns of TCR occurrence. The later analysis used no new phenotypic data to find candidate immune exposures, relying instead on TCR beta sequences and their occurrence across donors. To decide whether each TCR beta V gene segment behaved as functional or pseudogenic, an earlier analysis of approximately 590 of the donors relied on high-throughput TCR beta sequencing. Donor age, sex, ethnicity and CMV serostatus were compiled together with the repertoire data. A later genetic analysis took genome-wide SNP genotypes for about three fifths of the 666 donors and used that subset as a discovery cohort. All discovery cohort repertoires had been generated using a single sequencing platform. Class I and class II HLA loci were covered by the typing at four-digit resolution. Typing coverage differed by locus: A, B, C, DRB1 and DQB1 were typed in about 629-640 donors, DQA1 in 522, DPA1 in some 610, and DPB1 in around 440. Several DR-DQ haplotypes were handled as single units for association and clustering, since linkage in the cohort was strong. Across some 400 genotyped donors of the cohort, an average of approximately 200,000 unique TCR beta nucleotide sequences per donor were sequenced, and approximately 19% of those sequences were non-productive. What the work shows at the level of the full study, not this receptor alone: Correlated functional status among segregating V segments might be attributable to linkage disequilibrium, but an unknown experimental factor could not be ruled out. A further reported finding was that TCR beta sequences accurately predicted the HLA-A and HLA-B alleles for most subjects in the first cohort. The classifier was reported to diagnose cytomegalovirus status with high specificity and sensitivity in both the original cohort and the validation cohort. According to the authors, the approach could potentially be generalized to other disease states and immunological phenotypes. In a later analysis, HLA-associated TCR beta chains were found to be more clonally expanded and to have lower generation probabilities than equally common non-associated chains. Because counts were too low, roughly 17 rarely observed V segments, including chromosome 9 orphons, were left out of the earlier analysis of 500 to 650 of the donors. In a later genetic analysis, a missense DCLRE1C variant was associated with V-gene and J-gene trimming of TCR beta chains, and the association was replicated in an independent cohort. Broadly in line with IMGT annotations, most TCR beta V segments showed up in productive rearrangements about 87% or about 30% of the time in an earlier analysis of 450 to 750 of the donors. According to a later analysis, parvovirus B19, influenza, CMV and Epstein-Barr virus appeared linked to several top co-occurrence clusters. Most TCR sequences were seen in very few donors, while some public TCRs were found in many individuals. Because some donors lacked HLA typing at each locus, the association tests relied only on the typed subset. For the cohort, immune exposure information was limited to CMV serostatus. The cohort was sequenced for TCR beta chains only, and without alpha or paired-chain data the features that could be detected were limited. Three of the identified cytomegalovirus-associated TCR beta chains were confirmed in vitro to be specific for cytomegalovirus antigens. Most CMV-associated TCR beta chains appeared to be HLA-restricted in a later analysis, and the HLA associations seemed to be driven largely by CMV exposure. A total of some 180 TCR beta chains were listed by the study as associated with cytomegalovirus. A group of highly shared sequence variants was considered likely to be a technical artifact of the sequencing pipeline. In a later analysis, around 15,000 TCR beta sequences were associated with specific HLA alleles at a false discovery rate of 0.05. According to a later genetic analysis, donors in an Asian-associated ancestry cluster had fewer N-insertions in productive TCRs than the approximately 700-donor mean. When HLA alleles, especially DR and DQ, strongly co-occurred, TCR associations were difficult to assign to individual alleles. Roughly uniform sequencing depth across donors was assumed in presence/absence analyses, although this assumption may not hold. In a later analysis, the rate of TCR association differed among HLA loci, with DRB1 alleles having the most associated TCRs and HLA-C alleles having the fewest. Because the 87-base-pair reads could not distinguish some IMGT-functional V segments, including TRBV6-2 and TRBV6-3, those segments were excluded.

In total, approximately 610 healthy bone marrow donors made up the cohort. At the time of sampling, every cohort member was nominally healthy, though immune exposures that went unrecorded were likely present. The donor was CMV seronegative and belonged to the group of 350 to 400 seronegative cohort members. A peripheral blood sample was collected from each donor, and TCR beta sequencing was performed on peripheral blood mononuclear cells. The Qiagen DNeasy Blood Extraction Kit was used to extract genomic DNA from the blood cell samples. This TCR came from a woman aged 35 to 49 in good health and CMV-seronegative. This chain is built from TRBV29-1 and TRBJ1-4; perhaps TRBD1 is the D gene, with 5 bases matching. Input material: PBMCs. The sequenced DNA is TGCAGCGTTGAAGATCCAGGGAATGAAAAACTGTTTTTT. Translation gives CSVEDPGNEKLFF.